This paragraph covers one T cell receptor (beta chain) sequence. Antigen: not known. The source of the sample is a study of T-cell memory formation after mild COVID-19. Overall study: The two donors had largely donor-specific TCR clusters. Study-wide findings and caveats: Contracting clones localized mainly to CM and EM when CD4+ and mainly to EMRA when CD8+. While clones contracting from day 15 to 85 were balanced between CD4 and CD8, later expanders leaned CD4+.

TCRdb re-derived calls from the 5' RACE reads in MiXCR, one entry per CDR3 protein. The data show approximately 400,000 distinct CDR3 sequences, over 15% seen once. Trimming cost V 5 bases and J 6 bases, with 13 bases left between them. CDR1 is SGHVS, CDR2 FQNEAQ, per germline. The CDR3 sequence is 13 residues long. The chain has TRBV7-8 and TRBJ1-1, with D uncertain. Sequencing was done on a sample of PBMCs or a T cell subset sorted from them (not recorded which). The TCR originated in a man between 18 and 35 years old who had mild COVID-19 (a few samples of this study predate the infection). Cell type and time point are not known. The CDR3 DNA follows: TGTGCCAGCAGCCTACAGCAAAACTCTGAAGCTTTCTTT. Amino acid sequence: CASSLQQNSEAFF.